The TCR beta chain described here comes from a study of CD8+ T cells in alopecia areata. The study, taken as a whole, reports: Across lesional scalp, and particularly alopecia totalis/universalis, clonality surpassed that of normal scalp. Scalp sequencing captures resident alphabeta T cells of normal skin too.

CDR3 length equals 17 residues. Germline CDR1 reads SGHTA; CDR2 reads FQGNSA. The germline V and J ends were trimmed by 1 base and 10 bases, with 22 bases remaining between them. Comment on this clone: Its antigen remains unknown.

RNA, once extracted, was reverse transcribed into cDNA for use as the sequencing template. Sequencing was performed with immunoSEQ multiplex PCR; in TCRdb, only in-frame clones are kept and a portion is missing. This repertoire shows some 180,000 clones, roughly 59% found once; its top ten account for under 2%. Samples from alopecia areata patients were lesional scalp punch biopsies and peripheral blood. The starting material was CD4+ T cells sorted from blood, obtained at week 0. This clonotype was sampled from a human donor with alopecia areata. The rearrangement links TRBV7-2 to TRBJ1-4; a possible D gene is TRBD1 (6 bases). CDR3 amino acids: CASSLVGRQAEDGKLFF. CDR3 in DNA: TGTGCCAGCAGCTTAGTAGGACGACAGGCGGAGGATGGAAAACTGTTTTTT.